Listed here is a single T cell receptor beta chain. V dropped 6 bases and J dropped 6; count of bases not matched to a gene: 5. The CDR3 covers 14 residues. CDR1 and CDR2 from the germline V gene are MNHNS and SASEGT. The sample originates from a study of T cell changes during pregnancy in multiple sclerosis. Some clones are missing from TCRdb's copy, which holds only in-frame ones; the method was immunoSEQ multiplex PCR. The repertoire consists of about 75,000 clones, with 90% to 95% occurring once and the leading ten covering approximately 0.15%. The source is a female donor with multiple sclerosis, enrolled in a pregnancy study. This chain joins TRBV6-1 and TRBJ2-2, with TRBD2 matching over 9 bases. The source was CD4+ T cells from peripheral blood mononuclear cells, collected after pregnancy. As DNA, the CDR3 is TGTGCCAGCAGACCTAGCGGGATAGCCGGGGAGCTGTTTTTT. Protein sequence: CASRPSGIAGELFF.